The 17 T cell receptor beta chains given below trace back to one sample, sequenced in a study of cytotoxic CD8 clonotypes in ibrutinib-treated CLL. TCRdb's table, derived via immunoSEQ multiplex PCR, lists solely in-frame clones and lacks some. The sample carries some 47,000 clones, about three fifths recorded once. The specimen comprised PBMCs, sampled after 24 months of ibrutinib treatment. The source is a human donor with chronic lymphocytic leukemia.

This clone was counted ten times or more. The chain has TRBV2 and TRBJ1-6; 11 positions match TRBD1. V gave up 5 bases and J gave up 7 bases; unmatched junction bases: 4. CDR1 is SNHLY, CDR2 FYNNEI, per germline. The CDR3 sequence is 15 residues long. The CDR3 loop reads CASSLRDRGNSPLHF. CDR3 nucleotide sequence: TGTGCCAGCAGTCTTAGGGACAGGGGGAATTCACCCCTCCACTTT. Filled out from reference TRBV2 and TRBJ1-6, the complete variable domain reads EPEVTQTPSHQVTQMGQEVILRCVPISNHLYFYWYRQILGQKVEFLVSFYNNEISEKSEIFDDQFSVERPDGSNFTLKIRSTKLEDSAMYFCASSLRDRGNSPLHFGNGTRLTVT.

The rearrangement uses TRBV9 and TRBJ1-2, with a possible D match to TRBD1 (5 bases). V shed 4 bases and J shed 3 bases, with 25 bases lying between them. This CDR3 has 18 amino acids. Germline V gives CDR1 SGDLS, CDR2 YYNGEE. CDR3 residues: CASSPRVSRGGLHYGYTF. CDR3 bases: TGTGCCAGCAGCCCGAGGGTCAGCCGGGGGGGATTGCACTATGGCTACACCTTC.

The rearrangement links TRBV7-9 to TRBJ2-2; no reliable D call. V shed 1 base and J shed 3 bases, with 6 bases lying between them. The CDR3 extends over 14 amino acids. Germline V gene sequence: CDR1 SEHNR, CDR2 FQNEAQ (reference sequence). CDR3 protein: CASSLEQYTGELFF. CDR3 in DNA: TGTGCCAGCAGCTTAGAACAGTACACCGGGGAGCTGTTTTTT. Complete variable domain (other parts from reference TRBV7-9 and TRBJ2-2): DTGVSQNPRHKITKRGQNVTFRCDPISEHNRLYWYRQTLGQGPEFLTYFQNEAQLEKSRLLSDRFSAERPKGSFSTLEIQRTEQGDSAMYLCASSLEQYTGELFFGEGSRLTVL.

This clone was counted between two and nine times. The chain couples TRBV6-1 to TRBJ2-6; D ambiguous. Germline V gene lookup returns CDR1 MNHNS and CDR2 SASEGT. CDR3 length: 14 residues. V was pared by 5 bases and J by 0 bases, with 5 bases between. This CDR3 reads CASSYDSGANVLTF. For the CDR3, the DNA is TGTGCCAGCAGTTATGACTCTGGGGCCAACGTCCTGACTTTC.

Only a few counts were recorded for this clone. Its ends do not fully match the called genes, so a read error is possible. The chain is built from TRBV2 and TRBJ1-4; TRBD1 might be the D (5 bases). Germline lookup yields CDR1 SNHLY and CDR2 FYNNEI. The CDR3 consists of 18 residues. The CDR3 DNA is TGTGCCAGCAGTGTTTCCCCTGACAGCCTCGCAACTGATGAAAAACTGTTTTTT. Residues: CASSVSPDSLATDEKLFF.

The chain recombines TRBV5-4 with TRBJ2-1; 16 bases align to TRBD2. Germline assignment: CDR1 SGHNT and CDR2 YYREEE (reference sequence). V trimming: 4 bases; J trimming: 0 bases; junction bases outside the gene matches: 10. The CDR3 consists of 20 residues. In DNA, the CDR3 is TGTGCCAGCAGCCCACCCGGGGGGACTAGCGGGGGGGGCTCCTACAATGAGCAGTTCTTC. Protein product: CASSPPGGTSGGGSYNEQFF. The full variable domain, completed using reference TRBV5-4 and TRBJ2-1, is ETGVTQSPTHLIKTRGQQVTLRCSSQSGHNTVSWYQQALGQGPQFIFQYYREEENGRGNFPPRFSGLQFPNYSSELNVNALELDDSALYLCASSPPGGTSGGGSYNEQFFGPGTRLTVL.

V and J are TRBV6-1 and TRBJ1-5, with TRBD1 matching 7 bases. With V trimmed by 5 bases and J by 1 base, 5 bases remained unmatched. CDR3 size: 15 residues. Germline values: CDR1 MNHNS, CDR2 SASEGT. CDR3 DNA: TGTGCCAGCAGTTTTTCAGGGGGAAGCAATCAGCCCCAGCATTTT. Amino acid sequence: CASSFSGGSNQPQHF.

This chain joins TRBV19 and TRBJ2-2; D is unclear. This CDR3 is 12 amino acids long. The germline CDR1 and CDR2 sequences are LNHDA and SQIVND (reference sequence). The V and J ends lost 1 base and 7 bases respectively, with 4 bases between them. The CDR3 nucleotides read TGTGCCAGTAGTATAGGTGTCGGGGAGCTGTTTTTT. It is translated as CASSIGVGELFF.

The rearrangement uses TRBV10-2 and TRBJ2-3; no clear D gene. Per germline, CDR1 WSHSY and CDR2 SAAADI. Trimming removed 5 bases at V and 5 bases at J, with 8 bases between. The CDR3 loop spans 12 amino acids. This CDR3 is CASSFVLDTQYF. In nucleotides, the CDR3 is TGCGCCAGCAGTTTCGTTTTAGATACGCAGTATTTT.

This clone has just a few counts. This chain links TRBV5-1 with TRBJ1-1; D uncertain. Per the germline V gene, CDR1 is SGHRS and CDR2 is YFSETQ. CDR3 size: 16 residues. Trimming shortened V by 1 base and J by 3 bases, and 16 bases separated the two germline ends. The CDR3 nucleotides read TGCGCCAGCAGCTTGCAGCCAGACCCTAGGGACACTGAAGCTTTCTTT. Its translation is CASSLQPDPRDTEAFF.

The chain employs TRBV13 and TRBJ2-3; 10 bases align to TRBD2. The CDR3 is made up of 16 amino acids. V lost 8 bases, J lost 3 bases, and 11 bases stayed unmatched. Germline CDR1 reads PRHDT; CDR2 reads FYEKMQ (reference sequence). The CDR3, as DNA: TGTGCCAGCTGCCTCACGAGCGGGGGGGCGACAGATACGCAGTATTTT. This codes for CASCLTSGGATDTQYF.

The chain has TRBV10-2 and TRBJ2-1, with D possibly being TRBD2 (6 bases). Germline values: CDR1 WSHSY, CDR2 SAAADI. This CDR3 has 16 amino acids. V lost 6 bases, J lost 9 bases, and 24 bases lay in between. The CDR3 here is CASSRGSLTRGSEQFF. The DNA of the CDR3 is TGCGCCAGCAGCCGTGGCTCCTTGACTAGAGGGTCTGAGCAGTTCTTC.

This clone was found a few times. The chain combines TRBV7-6 with TRBJ1-1; D is uncertain. Germline values: CDR1 SGHVS, CDR2 FNYEAQ. The V and J ends lost 5 bases and 5 bases respectively, with 9 bases between them. The CDR3 spans 12 residues. CDR3 sequence: CASSDAGTEAFF. For the CDR3, the DNA is TGTGCCAGCAGCGATGCGGGGACTGAAGCTTTCTTT.

V and J are TRBV13 and TRBJ2-1; no reliable D call. Germline CDR1 reads PRHDT; CDR2 reads FYEKMQ (reference sequence). This CDR3 is built from 15 residues. Trimming removed 2 bases at V and 3 bases at J, with 11 bases between. Here the CDR3 reads CASSLSGTNYNEQFF. As DNA, the CDR3 is TGTGCCAGCAGCTTATCCGGAACCAACTACAATGAGCAGTTCTTC.

This chain connects TRBV15 to TRBJ1-1, with a possible D match to TRBD1 (5 bases). The CDR3 sequence is 14 residues long. V was pared by 0 bases and J by 7 bases, with 12 bases between. Germline CDR1 is LNHNV and CDR2 is YYDKDF (reference sequence). CDR3 coding DNA: TGTGCCACCAGCAGAGATCCCCCCCAGGGTGAAGCTTTCTTT. Its translation: CATSRDPPQGEAFF.

The rearrangement joins TRBV2 to TRBJ2-7; 7 positions match TRBD1. This CDR3 has 16 residues. Germline V gene lookup returns CDR1 SNHLY and CDR2 FYNNEI. V lost 2 bases and J lost 2; bases outside the gene matches: 9. As DNA, the CDR3 is TGTGCCAGCAGTGAAAGGGGGCAGGGGTTCACCTACGAGCAGTACTTC. It is translated as CASSERGQGFTYEQYF.

The chain couples TRBV4-2 to TRBJ2-1; D is ambiguous. Germline V gives CDR1 LGHNA, CDR2 YNFKEQ. CDR3 size: 11 residues. The V end lost 5 bases, the J end lost 5 bases, and 4 bases lay between the germline ends. Here the CDR3 reads CASSRDNEQFF. CDR3 nucleotide sequence: TGTGCCAGCAGCAGGGACAATGAGCAGTTCTTC.